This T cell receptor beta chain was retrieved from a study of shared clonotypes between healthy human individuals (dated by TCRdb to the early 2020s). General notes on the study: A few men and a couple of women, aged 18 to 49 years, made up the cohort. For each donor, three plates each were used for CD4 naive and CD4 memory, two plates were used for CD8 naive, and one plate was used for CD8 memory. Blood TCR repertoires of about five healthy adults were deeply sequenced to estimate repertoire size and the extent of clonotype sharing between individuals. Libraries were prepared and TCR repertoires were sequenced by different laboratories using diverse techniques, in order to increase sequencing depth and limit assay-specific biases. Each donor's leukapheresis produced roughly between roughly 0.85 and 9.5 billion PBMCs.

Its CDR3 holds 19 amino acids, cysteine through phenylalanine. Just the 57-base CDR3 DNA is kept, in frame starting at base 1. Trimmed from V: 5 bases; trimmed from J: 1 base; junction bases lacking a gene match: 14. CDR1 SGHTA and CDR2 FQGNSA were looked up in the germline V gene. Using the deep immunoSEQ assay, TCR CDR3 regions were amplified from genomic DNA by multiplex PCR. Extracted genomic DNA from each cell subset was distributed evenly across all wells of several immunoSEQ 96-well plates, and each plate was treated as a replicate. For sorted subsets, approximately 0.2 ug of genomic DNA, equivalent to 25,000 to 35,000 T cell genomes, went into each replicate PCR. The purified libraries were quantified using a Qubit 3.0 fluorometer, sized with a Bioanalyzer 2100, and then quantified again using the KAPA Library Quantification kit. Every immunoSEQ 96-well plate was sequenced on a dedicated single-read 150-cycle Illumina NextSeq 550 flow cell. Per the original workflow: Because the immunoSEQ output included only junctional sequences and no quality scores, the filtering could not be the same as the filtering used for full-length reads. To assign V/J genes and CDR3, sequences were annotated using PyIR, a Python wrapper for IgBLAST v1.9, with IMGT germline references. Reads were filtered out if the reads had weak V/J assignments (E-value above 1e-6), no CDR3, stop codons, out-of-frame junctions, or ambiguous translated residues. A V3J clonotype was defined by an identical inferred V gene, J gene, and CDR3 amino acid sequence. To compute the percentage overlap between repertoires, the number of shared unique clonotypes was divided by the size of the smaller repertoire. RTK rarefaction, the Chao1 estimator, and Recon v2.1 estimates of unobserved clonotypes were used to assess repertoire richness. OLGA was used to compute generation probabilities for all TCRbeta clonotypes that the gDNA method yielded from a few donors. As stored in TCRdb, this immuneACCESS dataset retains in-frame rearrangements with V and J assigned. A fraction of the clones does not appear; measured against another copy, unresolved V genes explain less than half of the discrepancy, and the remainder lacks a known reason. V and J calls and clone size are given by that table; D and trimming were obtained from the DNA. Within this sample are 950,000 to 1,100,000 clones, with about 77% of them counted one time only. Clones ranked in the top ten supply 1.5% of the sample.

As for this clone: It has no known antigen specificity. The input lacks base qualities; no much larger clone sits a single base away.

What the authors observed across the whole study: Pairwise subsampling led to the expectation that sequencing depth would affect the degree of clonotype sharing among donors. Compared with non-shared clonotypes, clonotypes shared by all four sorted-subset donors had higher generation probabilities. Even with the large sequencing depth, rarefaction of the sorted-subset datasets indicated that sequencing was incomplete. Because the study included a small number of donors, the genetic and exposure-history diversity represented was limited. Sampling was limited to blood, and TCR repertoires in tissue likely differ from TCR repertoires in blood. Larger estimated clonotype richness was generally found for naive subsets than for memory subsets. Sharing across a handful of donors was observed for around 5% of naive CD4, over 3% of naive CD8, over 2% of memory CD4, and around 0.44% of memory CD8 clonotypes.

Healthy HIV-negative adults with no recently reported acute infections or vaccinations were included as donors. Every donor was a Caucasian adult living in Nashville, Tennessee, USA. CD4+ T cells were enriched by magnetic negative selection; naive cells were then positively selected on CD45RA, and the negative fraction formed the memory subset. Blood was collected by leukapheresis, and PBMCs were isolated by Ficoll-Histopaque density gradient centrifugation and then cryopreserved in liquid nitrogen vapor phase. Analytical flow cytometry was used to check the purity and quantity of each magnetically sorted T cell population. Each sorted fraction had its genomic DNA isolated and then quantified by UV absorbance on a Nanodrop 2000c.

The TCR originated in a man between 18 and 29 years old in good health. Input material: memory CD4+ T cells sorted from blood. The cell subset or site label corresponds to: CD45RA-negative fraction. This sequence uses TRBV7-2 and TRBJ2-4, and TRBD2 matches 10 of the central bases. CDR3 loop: CASSMDLLAGQVAKNIQYF. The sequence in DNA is TGTGCCAGCAGCATGGATCTACTAGCGGGGCAGGTCGCCAAAAACATTCAGTACTTC.